A single sample gave rise to the 7 T cell receptor beta chains below, sequenced in a study of cytomegalovirus exposure and HLA in healthy donors. The PCR contained 60 Vbeta and 13 Jbeta primers. Produced via immunoSEQ multiplex PCR; TCRdb's table is partial and in-frame only. This table holds under 150,000 clones, about three quarters found once. Sequencing was carried out using PBMCs. The receptors shown here come from a human donor in good health.

This chain uses TRBV2 with TRBJ2-4; D not certain. The CDR3 totals 12 residues. The V and J ends lost 2 bases and 7 bases respectively, with 6 bases between them. Germline lookup yields CDR1 SNHLY and CDR2 FYNNEI. DNA of the CDR3: TGTGCCAGCAGTGAACCCGTGAACATTCAGTACTTC. Encoded protein: CASSEPVNIQYF.

CDR3 amino acids: CAIRAETGEQYF. The CDR3 DNA reads as TGTGCCATCAGGGCAGAAACAGGGGAGCAGTACTTC. This chain uses TRBV13 with TRBJ2-7; D is perhaps TRBD1 (6 bases). The germline V gene has CDR1 PRHDT and CDR2 FYEKMQ (reference sequence). Trimming pared 10 bases from V and 7 bases from J, leaving 17 bases between. The CDR3 has 12 residues.

The V and J genes are TRBV7-9 and TRBJ2-7; TRBD2 matches 9 bases. The V gene's germline CDR1 is SEHNR and CDR2 FQNEAQ (reference sequence). The CDR3 runs 16 residues. Trimming cost V 2 bases and J 1 base; bases outside gene matches: 6. CDR3 sequence (DNA): TGTGCCAGCAGCTTATGGCGGGGGGGCAAATCCTACGAGCAGTACTTC. Amino acids: CASSLWRGGKSYEQYF.

The chain combines TRBV4-2 with TRBJ2-1; D is unresolved. From germline, CDR1 is LGHNA and CDR2 YNFKEQ. This CDR3 comprises 14 residues. V lost 0 bases and J lost 8, with 11 bases in between. The CDR3 loop reads CASSQDAERDEQFF. CDR3 DNA: TGTGCCAGCAGCCAAGACGCGGAACGCGATGAGCAGTTCTTC.

This clone was observed a single time. The CDR3 sequence is CASSLSGGSQQNEQFF. CDR3 coding DNA: TGTGCCAGCAGCCTTAGCGGGGGTTCTCAACAGAATGAGCAGTTCTTC. This rearrangement joins TRBV7-3 to TRBJ2-1; 9 positions match TRBD2. Germline CDR1 SGHTA, CDR2 FQGTGA. The junction had 12 bases not matched to a gene; V was cut back by 5 bases and J by 7 bases. The CDR3 sequence is 16 residues long.

The chain carries TRBV5-1 and TRBJ2-7, with 10 positions matching TRBD1. V dropped 3 bases and J dropped 7; count of bases not matched to a gene: 7. Germline V CDR1 and CDR2: SGHRS, YFSETQ. The CDR3 runs to 14 residues. CDR3 amino acids: CASSSDRGNGEQYF. In DNA, the CDR3 is TGCGCCAGCAGCTCGGACAGGGGGAACGGGGAGCAGTACTTC.

The table lists this clone with a count of one. The chain recombines TRBV10-3 with TRBJ1-5; TRBD1 is a possible D gene (5 bases). Trimming pared 11 bases from V and 0 bases from J, leaving 20 bases between. Per germline, CDR1 ENHRY and CDR2 SYGVKD. The CDR3 covers 16 residues. Here the CDR3 DNA reads TGTGCCTCCGGGGTTGGGGGGACGGATAGCAATCAGCCCCAGCATTTT. It is translated as CASGVGGTDSNQPQHF.